Each of the 9 T cell receptor beta chains below was sequenced from the same sample in a study of blood T cell repertoires in COVID-19. Using immunoSEQ multiplex PCR, the repertoire was profiled, and TCRdb retains in-frame clones only, with some absent. The sample lists around 220,000 clones, around 90% occurring once. Sequences were obtained from PBMCs or T cells enriched from blood (not recorded which). These receptors were collected from a young man who had been exposed to COVID-19.

The chain recombines TRBV27 with TRBJ1-5, with D unresolved. CDR1 MNHEY and CDR2 SMNVEV come from the germline V gene (reference sequence). The germline V and J ends were trimmed by 4 bases and 5 bases, with 9 bases remaining between them. This CDR3 spans 13 amino acids. This CDR3 is CASSSTPYQPQHF. CDR3 DNA sequence: TGTGCCAGCAGTTCAACTCCTTATCAGCCCCAGCATTTT.

The rearrangement joins TRBV11-3 to TRBJ1-4; D is unclear. The CDR3 has 17 residues. Germline V CDR1 and CDR2: SGHNT, YENEEA. V gave up 2 bases and J gave up 0 bases, with 13 bases separating them. The CDR3 DNA reads as TGTGCCAGCAGCTTAACAAAGAGGAAGGCAACTAATGAAAAACTGTTTTTT. This codes for CASSLTKRKATNEKLFF.

This clone was counted only a few times. The chain is built from TRBV2 and TRBJ2-7, with TRBD2 as a possible D gene (5 bases). Germline V gives CDR1 SNHLY, CDR2 FYNNEI. CDR3 length: 17 amino acids. The V and J ends lost 6 bases and 7 bases respectively, with 28 bases between them. CDR3 sequence (DNA): TGTGCCAGCAGCGCGCCGGTTGGGCGTATCCTTTCGGGGGAGCAGTACTTC. Translated: CASSAPVGRILSGEQYF. The variable domain in full, completed from reference TRBV2 and TRBJ2-7, reads EPEVTQTPSHQVTQMGQEVILRCVPISNHLYFYWYRQILGQKVEFLVSFYNNEISEKSEIFDDQFSVERPDGSNFTLKIRSTKLEDSAMYFCASSAPVGRILSGEQYFGPGTRLTVT.

The chain combines TRBV2 with TRBJ2-7; D gene unclear. Germline CDR1 reads SNHLY; CDR2 reads FYNNEI. Trimming pared 3 bases from V and 0 bases from J, leaving 15 bases between. This CDR3 contains 16 residues. CDR3 amino acids: CASSDPGNVGSYEQYF. The DNA of the CDR3 is TGTGCCAGCAGTGACCCTGGCAATGTTGGCTCCTACGAGCAGTACTTC.

This rearrangement joins TRBV6-5 to TRBJ2-3; D is unresolved. The CDR3 runs to 14 residues. V was clipped by 0 bases and J by 0 bases, with 4 bases between them. From germline, CDR1 is MNHEY and CDR2 SVGAGI. The CDR3 protein is CASSYSRSTDTQYF. The CDR3 region has the DNA TGTGCCAGCAGTTACTCGCGGAGCACAGATACGCAGTATTTT.

V usage is TRBV7-2 and J usage is TRBJ2-1, with a possible D match to TRBD1 (5 bases). From germline, CDR1 is SGHTA and CDR2 FQGNSA. The CDR3 sequence is 14 residues long. V was pared by 3 bases and J by 10 bases, with 16 bases between. CDR3 DNA sequence: TGTGCCAGCAGCTTTAAAAGCTTAGGGGCAGAGCAGTTCTTC. Translated: CASSFKSLGAEQFF.

V gene TRBV11-2 combines with J gene TRBJ2-3; TRBD2 matches at 11 bases. CDR1 SGHAT and CDR2 FQNNGV come from the germline V gene. After removal of 5 bases from V and 1 base from J, the junction contained 11 bases not matched to a gene. The CDR3 is 18 residues long. The CDR3 DNA follows: TGTGCCAGCAGCATCACTAGCGGGGGCCCCCGGGGCACAGATACGCAGTATTTT. Translating it yields CASSITSGGPRGTDTQYF. Together with reference TRBV11-2 and TRBJ2-3, the CDR3 gives the full variable domain: EAGVAQSPRYKIIEKRQSVAFWCNPISGHATLYWYQQILGQGPKLLIQFQNNGVVDDSQLPKDRFSAERLKGVDSTLKIQPAKLEDSAVYLCASSITSGGPRGTDTQYFGPGTRLTVL.

This clone was observed once. The junction does not match germline at one end; this may be a read error. The genes are TRBV19 and TRBJ2-2, with D possibly TRBD2 on 6 matching bases. Looked up from germline, CDR1 is LNHDA and CDR2 is SQIVND (reference sequence). CDR3 length equals 13 residues. CDR3 amino acids: CASSIRKLGGAVF. In DNA, the CDR3 is TGCGCCAGTAGTATACGGAAATTGGGGGGAGCTGTTTTT.

This clone was seen repeatedly, ten times or more. The chain links TRBV9 to TRBJ1-1, with 8 bases that match TRBD1. This CDR3 contains 15 residues. Germline lookup yields CDR1 SGDLS and CDR2 YYNGEE. Losses at the gene ends were 4 bases for V and 0 bases for J; bases not matched to a gene: 5. DNA for the CDR3: TGTGCCAGCAGCCCGCAGACAGGGGTGAACACTGAAGCTTTCTTT. Protein product: CASSPQTGVNTEAFF.